The TCR beta chain described here comes from a study of blood T cells in healthy people across ages. Turning to the study itself: Capture via template switching afforded approximately one barcoded beta molecule per two T cells. Study-wide results and caveats: Estimated diversity that came from one million T cells was considered an underestimate.

The V and J ends lost 2 bases and 4 bases respectively, with 8 bases between them. CDR3 length: 13 residues. Germline values: CDR1 LGHNT, CDR2 FRNRAP. For this clonotype: Its antigen is still unknown.

Per sample, at least 5 micrograms of total RNA were extracted. Alongside a J-beta primer mix, a sample-barcoded 5' primer served in a second PCR lasting roughly 6 to 11 cycles. One entry per CDR3 protein results from TCRdb running MiXCR on the 5' RACE reads. Among about 680,000 distinct CDR3 sequences listed, around 45% were seen once. The gene calls are TRBV12-5 and TRBJ2-5; no definite D call. Material for sequencing was blood. This sequence originates from an older woman in good health. The CDR3 sequence is CASGLSSAETQYF. CDR3 sequence (DNA): TGTGCTAGTGGTTTGAGTTCGGCAGAGACCCAGTACTTC.